This is a list of T cell receptor beta chains from one sample in a study of blood T cell repertoires in COVID-19. The table came from immunoSEQ multiplex PCR; TCRdb's copy has only in-frame clones and leaves some out. The data contain a few hundred thousand clones, about 91% of them seen just once; the ten biggest clones take up roughly 4.8%. What was sequenced was peripheral blood. These receptors were obtained from a woman aged 35 to 49 who had recovered from COVID-19. Both conserved end residues are part of each CDR3. D genes are given only for firm matches. Size values are once, few and many counts, or a class for expanded clones, and some rows have none.

-,13,-,TRBJ1-2,TRBV19,TGTGCCAGTACTACCAGGATTGACTATGGCTACACCTTC,CASTTRIDYGYTF
-,15,-,TRBJ1-5,TRBV7-2,TGTGCCAGCAGCTTATTGGCCGATAGCAATCAGCCCCAGCATTTT,CASSLLADSNQPQHF
-,15,-,TRBJ1-5,TRBV15,TGTGCCACCAGCAGAGACGCCAGGGGTTATCAGCCCCAGCATTTT,CATSRDARGYQPQHF
-,14,TRBD1,TRBJ1-1,TRBV11-2,TGTGCCAGCAGCTTAGATGGGACAGCGTTCGGAGCTTTCTTT,CASSLDGTAFGAFF
-,14,-,TRBJ2-1,TRBV6-5,TGTGCCAGCAGTCCCTGGGTAGGAGACCACGAGCAGTTCTTC,CASSPWVGDHEQFF
-,11,-,TRBJ2-1,TRBV6-5,TGTGCCAGCAGGCACACCAATGAGCAGTTCTTC,CASRHTNEQFF
few,13,-,TRBJ1-1,TRBV29-1,TGCAGCGTTGGGGACATCATGAACACTGAAGCTTTCTTT,CSVGDIMNTEAFF
-,14,TRBD1,TRBJ2-5,TRBV7-2,TGTGCCAGCAGCTTAAACCTACAGGGGCAAGCCCAGTACTTC,CASSLNLQGQAQYF
-,14,TRBD1,TRBJ1-2,TRBV5-1,TGCGCCAGCAGCTCGGACAGGTCGTTCTATGGCTACACCTTC,CASSSDRSFYGYTF
-,14,-,TRBJ2-1,TRBV14,TGTGCCAGCAGCCAACAATCAACCTACAATGAGCAGTTCTTC,CASSQQSTYNEQFF
once,11,-,TRBJ2-1,TRBV30,TGTGCCTGGGGTCCCAAGCAGGGACAGTTCTTC,CAWGPKQGQFF
-,16,TRBD2,TRBJ2-1,TRBV25-1,TGTGCCAGCAGTAGGCTAGCGGGAGAGTTATACAATGAGCAGTTCTTC,CASSRLAGELYNEQFF
-,16,-,TRBJ2-2,TRBV13,TGTGCCAGCAGCTTACCCGGGACACAGAACACCGGGGAGCTGTTTTTT,CASSLPGTQNTGELFF
-,15,-,TRBJ1-4,TRBV6-5,TGTGCCAGCAGTACCCTAGCCAGGGAGGGTGAAAAACTGTTTTTT,CASSTLAREGEKLFF
once,16,-,TRBJ1-1,TRBV5-4,TGTGCCAGCAACCGGGAGGGCCCTGAGTTCGGCACTGAAGCTTTCTTT,CASNREGPEFGTEAFF
-,13,TRBD1,TRBJ2-7,TRBV5-1,TGCGCCAGCAGCTTGAGACAGGGGAACGAGCAGTACTTC,CASSLRQGNEQYF
-,14,-,TRBJ2-1,TRBV27,TGTGCCAGCAGACGAGGGAGCTCCTACAATGAGCAGTTCTTC,CASRRGSSYNEQFF
once,12,TRBD1,TRBJ2-7,TRBV5-1,TGCGCCAGCAGCTCCTACCAGGGGGCGCAGTACTTC,CASSSYQGAQYF
-,14,-,TRBJ2-3,TRBV9,TGTGCCAGCAGCGTCCACACTAGCCGGGATACGCAGTATTTT,CASSVHTSRDTQYF
-,14,-,TRBJ2-7,TRBV27,TGTGCCAGCAGTTACAGGTCAAACTGGGACGAGCAGTACTTC,CASSYRSNWDEQYF
-,15,-,TRBJ2-5,TRBV11-2,TGTGCCAGCAGCTACTCAGGAAGTCGGCAGGAGACCCAGTACTTC,CASSYSGSRQETQYF
-,16,TRBD1,TRBJ2-7,TRBV24-1,TGTGCCACCAGTGCCTTCCGGGACAGACAGTTCTACGAGCAGTACTTC,CATSAFRDRQFYEQYF
-,12,-,TRBJ2-2,TRBV19,TGTGCCAGTAGTATTTCGTCCGGGGAGCTGTTTTTT,CASSISSGELFF
-,12,-,TRBJ2-3,TRBV7-9,TGTGCCAGCAGCTCACGACTAGTGGCGCAGTATTTT,CASSSRLVAQYF